This TCR beta chain was retrieved from a study of vaccination and CD4 T cells after COVID-19. On the study more broadly: Convalescent donors were composed of six males and four females, of whom two were Hispanic.

In this sample, this clonotype turned up a few times. Its antigen is not known. The germline gives CDR1 SNHLY, CDR2 FYNNEI. The V end was cut by 3 bases, the J end by 7 bases, with 10 bases between. CDR3 length: 13 residues. As for treatment: roughly 10-day PBMC culture with coronavirus spike peptide pools or control peptides (ViraFEST assay). The Oncomine TCR Beta short-read assay was applied to DNA of cultured CD4+ T cells. TCRdb called the PCR reads again in MiXCR, with one record for every CDR3 protein. The sample lists about 14,000 distinct CDR3 sequences, under 55% occurring once. The chain couples TRBV2 to TRBJ1-5; D remains ambiguous. The specimen sequenced was CD4+ T cells from blood, cultured in vitro. The sequence was collected from a human donor who had recovered from COVID-19. The CDR3 loop is CASSEEGFQPQHF. The DNA of the CDR3 is TGTGCCAGCAGTGAGGAGGGATTCCAGCCCCAGCATTTT.